This T cell receptor (beta chain) was documented in a study of CD8 T cells in Susac syndrome (dated by TCRdb to about 2019). Concerning the study at large: The study used repertoire sequencing to test whether antigen drove CD8+ T cell activation and differentiation in Susac syndrome. Clonality of the CD8+ T cell repertoire was compared between roughly 13 healthy donors, about 14 Susac syndrome patients and under 16 multiple sclerosis patients.

Peripheral blood CD8+ and CD4+ T cells from healthy donors, Susac syndrome patients and multiple sclerosis patients were profiled using high-throughput TCR beta sequencing. Multiple sclerosis controls were treatment-naive patients with stable or active relapsing-remitting disease fulfilling revised McDonald criteria. Bulk CD8+ and CD4+ T cells were purified by magnetic negative isolation, while CD8+ TEMRA cells were enriched using FACS. Blood was collected in EDTA tubes and processed within 24 hours, with PBMCs isolated through density gradient centrifugation. PBMCs intended for TCR sequencing were frozen in liquid nitrogen and were later thawed in a 37 degrees C water bath. Purity of sorted or isolated CD4+, CD8+ and CD8+ TEMRA cells was at least 90%. With respect to this clonotype: Its antigen is still unknown. No quality values exist for individual bases; no much larger clone is one base distant.

CDR1 and CDR2, looked up from the germline V gene, are SGDLS and YYNGEE. Clipping removes 3 bases from V and 11 bases from J, with 9 as the unmatched junction base count. From the cysteine up to the phenylalanine, the CDR3 has a length of 13 residues. The retained sequence is limited to the CDR3, 39 bases, with the frame set at the first base. The paper's findings and limits, for the study overall: The TCR sequencing and HLA analysis was acknowledged to have included a relatively small number of individuals.

RNA was extracted with the RNeasy kit and about 0.5 to 1 ug was reverse transcribed using random hexamers. TCR beta CDR3 regions were amplified with the immunoSEQ multiplex PCR assay covering 54 Vbeta and 13 Jbeta segments. PCR amplification bias was corrected by using a synthetic template baseline for primer optimization and computational correction. The original methods were these. Reads were assigned to V, D and J genes according to IMGT and analyzed in immunoSEQ Analyzer, with only productive sequences retained. Clonality was computed as one minus Shannon entropy normalized by log2 of the number of productive unique sequences. Public and private clones were assessed among the 100 most prevalent clones of each patient and control. Susac-specific clones were defined as absent from healthy and MS cohorts, approximately 1,000 published viral clones and other ImmuneACCESS disease sequences. TCRdb reprocessing: public reads trimmed at Q25 with fastp, clones called with MiXCR, in-frame beta chains kept. Entries that share a CDR3 protein sequence are merged under the most common genes and DNA. TCRdb, rather than the study authors, made the V and J calls. This sample gives fewer than 200,000 distinct CDR3 sequences in total; roughly 95% of them show up just once. Less than 0.2% of the sample is taken by the ten largest.

The sequence is built from TRBV9 and TRBJ1-1; 8 nucleotides in the junction match TRBD1. Input material: CD8+ T cells from PBMCs. This TCR was sampled from a human donor with multiple sclerosis. The CDR3 protein is CASSASGTGDAFF. In nucleotide form, the sequence is TGTGCCAGCAGCGCATCCGGGACAGGTGATGCTTTCTTT.